Listed below are T cell receptor beta chains from one sample, sequenced in a study of blood T cell repertoires in COVID-19. Clones were sequenced by immunoSEQ multiplex PCR, and TCRdb holds only the in-frame ones, with some missing. The table lists about 300,000 clones, around 92% of them singletons. Sequenced: peripheral blood. The source is a woman in her 30s with COVID-19, enrolled during active disease. Both conserved end residues are part of each CDR3. A D gene is named only where the DNA matches it firmly. The size of a clone is reported for some rows only, either as once, few or many, or as a class for expanded clones.

.	.	TRBV19	TRBJ1-5	CASSWAGSPNQPQHF	TGTGCCAGTAGTTGGGCGGGGAGTCCCAATCAGCCCCAGCATTTT
.	.	TRBV10-3	TRBJ2-2	CAIGSGGTGELFF	TGTGCCATCGGGTCAGGGGGGACCGGGGAGCTGTTTTTT
.	once	TRBV7-9	TRBJ1-4	CASSFGANEKLFF	TGTGCCAGCAGCTTCGGGGCTAATGAAAAACTGTTTTTT
TRBD1	.	TRBV5-5	TRBJ1-2	CASSSRGQDYGYTF	TGTGCCAGCAGCTCTAGGGGGCAAGACTATGGCTACACCTTC
.	.	TRBV11-3	TRBJ2-7	CASRGGGTSPGEQYF	TGTGCCAGCAGGGGAGGGGGTACCTCTCCAGGCGAGCAGTACTTC
.	.	TRBV15	TRBJ2-6	CATSRGGTGANVLTF	TGTGCCACCAGCAGAGGAGGGACTGGGGCCAACGTCCTGACTTTC
TRBD1	.	TRBV5-1	TRBJ1-5	CASSLGTGPRQPQHF	TGCGCCAGCAGCTTGGGGACAGGCCCCAGACAGCCCCAGCATTTT
.	.	TRBV11-2	TRBJ2-5	CASSSTREAETQYF	TGTGCCAGCAGCTCCACCAGGGAGGCAGAGACCCAGTACTTC
TRBD2	.	TRBV3-1/TRBV3-2	TRBJ2-5	CASLRGSGGLKTQYF	TGTGCCAGCCTGAGGGGTAGCGGGGGGTTAAAGACCCAGTACTTC
.	.	TRBV19	TRBJ1-2	CASSYSSVAGYYGYTF	TGTGCCAGTAGTTATAGTTCCGTCGCGGGGTACTATGGCTACACCTTC
TRBD1	.	TRBV6-5	TRBJ1-1	CASMTGDWVNTEAFF	TGTGCCAGCATGACAGGGGATTGGGTGAACACTGAAGCTTTCTTT
.	.	TRBV3-1/TRBV3-2	TRBJ1-3	CASSQAGRGNGNTIYF	TGTGCCAGCAGCCAAGCAGGTCGAGGGAATGGAAACACCATATATTTT